This T cell receptor beta chain came from a study of identical twins. Findings of the study overall: Cord blood beta clonotypes that were abundant carried fewer insertions, and memory repertoires showed no such trend.

Germline values: CDR1 MNHNS, CDR2 SASEGT. This CDR3 has 15 amino acids. Trimming removed 6 bases from V and 1 base from J, with 10 bases in between. Each CDR3 protein is one row after TCRdb ran MiXCR on the 5' RACE reads. The repertoire includes more than 400,000 distinct CDR3 sequences, approximately 14% of them detected once, and 0.44% sits in the top ten. Details on this clonotype: The antigen remains unidentified.

The data also belong to a second study, concerning yellow fever vaccine responses in identical twins.

The sample consisted of CD4+ T cells sorted from blood. V usage is TRBV6-1 and J usage is TRBJ2-6; D gene unclear. This TCR was sampled from a woman between 18 and 29 years old in good health. The CDR3 DNA reads TGTGCCAGCAGCCGGTGGGGATCTGGGGCCAACGTCCTGACTTTC. Its translation is CASSRWGSGANVLTF.